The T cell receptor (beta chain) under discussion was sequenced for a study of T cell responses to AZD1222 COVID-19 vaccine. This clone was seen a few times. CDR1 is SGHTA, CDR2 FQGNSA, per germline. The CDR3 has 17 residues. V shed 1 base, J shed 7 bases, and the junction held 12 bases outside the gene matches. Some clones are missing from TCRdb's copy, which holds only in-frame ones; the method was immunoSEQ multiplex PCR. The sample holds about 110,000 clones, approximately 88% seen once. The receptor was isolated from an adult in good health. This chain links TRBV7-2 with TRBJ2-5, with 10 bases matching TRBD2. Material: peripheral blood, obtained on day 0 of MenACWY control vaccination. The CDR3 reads CASSLGPSGGPAGTQYF. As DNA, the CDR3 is TGTGCCAGCAGCTTAGGCCCTAGCGGGGGCCCGGCGGGGACCCAGTACTTC.